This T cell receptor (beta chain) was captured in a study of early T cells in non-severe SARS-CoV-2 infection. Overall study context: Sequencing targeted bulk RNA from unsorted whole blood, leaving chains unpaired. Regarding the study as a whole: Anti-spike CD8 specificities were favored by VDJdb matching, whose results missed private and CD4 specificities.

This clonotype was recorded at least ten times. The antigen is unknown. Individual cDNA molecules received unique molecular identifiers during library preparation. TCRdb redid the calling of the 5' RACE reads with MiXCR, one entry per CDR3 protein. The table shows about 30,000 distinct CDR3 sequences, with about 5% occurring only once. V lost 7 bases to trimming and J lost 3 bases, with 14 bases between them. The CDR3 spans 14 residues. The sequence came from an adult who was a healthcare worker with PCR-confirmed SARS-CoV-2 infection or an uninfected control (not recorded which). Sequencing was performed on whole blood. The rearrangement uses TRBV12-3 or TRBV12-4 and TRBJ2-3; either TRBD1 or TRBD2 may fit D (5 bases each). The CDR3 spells CASTLQGVTDTQYF. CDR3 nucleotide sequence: TGTGCCAGCACCCTGCAGGGAGTAACAGATACGCAGTATTTT.